These T cell receptor beta chains were read from a single sample in a study of blood T cell repertoires in COVID-19. Sequencing used immunoSEQ multiplex PCR; TCRdb keeps in-frame clones, though not all of them. This table has approximately 270,000 clones, 87% appearing once. The specimen was peripheral blood. Every receptor here comes from a man aged 18-30 years with active or convalescent COVID-19. Each CDR3 is given with its conserved first and last residue. Fields, in order: V gene, clone size, J gene, D gene, CDR3 protein, CDR3 DNA. D genes are given only for firm matches. Clone size is given for some rows only: seen once, a few or many times, or a class if the clone is expanded.

TRBV27	.	TRBJ2-7	TRBD2	CASSLSGEGNEQYF	TGTGCCAGCAGTTTATCGGGGGAGGGCAACGAGCAGTACTTC
TRBV30	.	TRBJ1-4	.	CAWSRAGGFEKLFF	TGTGCCTGGAGTAGGGCAGGAGGATTTGAAAAACTGTTTTTT
TRBV5-4	.	TRBJ2-3	TRBD2	CASSSRLAGGADTQYF	TGTGCCAGCAGTTCCCGACTAGCGGGAGGGGCGGATACGCAGTATTTT
TRBV7-9	few	TRBJ2-1	.	CASSLAGRDYGTYNEQFF	TGTGCCAGCAGCTTAGCGGGGCGGGATTATGGGACTTACAATGAGCAGTTCTTC
TRBV6-2/TRBV6-3	.	TRBJ1-5	.	CASSYFQSSPQHF	TGTGCCAGCAGTTACTTCCAATCATCGCCCCAGCATTTT
TRBV6-6	.	TRBJ2-2	.	CASGHPTGELFF	TGTGCCAGCGGCCACCCCACCGGGGAGCTGTTTTTT
TRBV4-1	.	TRBJ1-5	.	CASSQVFGRNQPQHF	TGCGCCAGCAGCCAAGTATTCGGCAGGAATCAGCCCCAGCATTTT
TRBV19	.	TRBJ1-6	.	CASSGRPGGFYNSPLHF	TGTGCCAGTAGTGGCCGGCCAGGAGGATTTTATAATTCACCCCTCCACTTT
TRBV30	.	TRBJ1-5	TRBD1	CAWRTGALGPQHF	TGTGCCTGGAGGACAGGGGCTCTGGGGCCCCAGCATTTT
TRBV5-4	.	TRBJ2-5	.	CASSRVDQETQYF	TGTGCCAGCAGCCGAGTAGACCAAGAGACCCAGTACTTC
TRBV2	.	TRBJ1-5	.	CASSEARAGYYSNQPQHF	TGTGCCAGCAGTGAAGCTAGGGCAGGGTATTATAGCAATCAGCCCCAGCATTTT
TRBV2	.	TRBJ2-1	TRBD1	CASREQQGNEQFF	TGTGCCAGCAGAGAACAACAGGGGAATGAGCAGTTCTTC
TRBV27	.	TRBJ1-1	.	CASSSFRETEAFF	TGTGCCAGCAGTTCTTTCAGGGAAACTGAAGCTTTCTTT
TRBV28	few	TRBJ1-6	.	CASSVRSPLHF	TGTGCCAGCAGTGTGCGTTCACCCCTCCACTTT